Below are 3 T cell receptor beta chains sequenced from a single sample in a study of blood T cell repertoires in COVID-19. TCRdb keeps only in-frame clones here, not all; method: immunoSEQ multiplex PCR. The table records approximately 6,000 clones, 90% of them present only once. Material for sequencing was peripheral blood. The receptors were sampled from a man aged 55-75 years with acute or convalescent COVID-19.

The chain has TRBV6-5 and TRBJ2-1, with a tentative D call TRBD2 (7 bases). The CDR3 runs 14 residues. Germline V gene data show CDR1 as MNHEY and CDR2 as SVGAGI. V lost 7 bases and J 3 bases, leaving 13 bases between the germline ends. CDR3 in amino acids: CASKGGVFYNEQFF. CDR3 nucleotide sequence: TGTGCCAGCAAGGGGGGGGTATTCTACAATGAGCAGTTCTTC.

This rearrangement joins TRBV20-1 to TRBJ2-7; unclear D gene. From germline, CDR1 is DFQATT and CDR2 SNEGSKA (reference sequence). This CDR3 is 11 amino acids long. The V end lost 6 bases, the J end lost 6 bases, and 12 bases lay between the germline ends. CDR3: CSAKSGFEQYV. CDR3 in DNA: TGCAGTGCCAAGTCCGGGTTCGAGCAGTACGTC.

The chain joins TRBV4-3 to TRBJ1-6, with 8 bases identical to TRBD1. V dropped 1 base and J dropped 8; count of bases not matched to a gene: 4. The length of the CDR3 is 15 residues. Germline-derived CDR1 and CDR2 are LGHNA and YSLEER. The CDR3 spells CASSQGTGRDSPLHF. In nucleotides, the CDR3 is TGCGCCAGCAGCCAAGGGACAGGGAGGGATTCACCCCTCCACTTT.